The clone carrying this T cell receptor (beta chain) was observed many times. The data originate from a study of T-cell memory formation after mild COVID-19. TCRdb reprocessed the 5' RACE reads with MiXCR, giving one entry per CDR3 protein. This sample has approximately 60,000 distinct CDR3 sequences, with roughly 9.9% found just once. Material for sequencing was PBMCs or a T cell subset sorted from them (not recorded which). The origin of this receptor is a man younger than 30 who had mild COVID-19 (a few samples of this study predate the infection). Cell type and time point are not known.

The CDR3 reads CASSVAGWARETQYF. The CDR3 bases are TGTGCCAGCAGCGTCGCGGGTTGGGCTCGGGAGACCCAGTACTTC. The rearrangement links TRBV9 to TRBJ2-5; possible D gene TRBD2, 5 bases. This CDR3 has 15 amino acids. Germline CDR1 is SGDLS and CDR2 is YYNGEE. Trimming shortened V by 2 bases and J by 5 bases, and 16 bases separated the two germline ends.